This T cell receptor (beta chain) was captured by sequencing in a study of T cell responses to AZD1222 COVID-19 vaccine. Study outcomes and limitations: Vaccine-associated CD4 TCRs ranged over spike, dominating at 160-218 and 743-854.

Within the sample, this clone is large (0.1 to 1%). Its antigen is not known. This table comes from immunoSEQ multiplex PCR, and its TCRdb copy is limited to in-frame clones, with some not included. The table records tens of thousands of clones, 85% to 90% of them present only once. The starting material was peripheral blood, obtained 28 days after the second AZD1222 dose. The TCR was taken from an adult who received the AZD1222 COVID-19 vaccine.

The CDR3 loop is CASRPDRGSSPLHF. The DNA for the CDR3 is TGTGCCAGCAGACCTGACAGGGGCAGTTCACCCCTCCACTTT. J is TRBJ1-6 and V is TRBV28, with 8 positions matching TRBD1. Germline CDR1 MDHEN, CDR2 SYDVKM. J gave up 9 bases and V 6 bases, and 7 bases lay outside the gene matches. There are 14 residues in the CDR3.